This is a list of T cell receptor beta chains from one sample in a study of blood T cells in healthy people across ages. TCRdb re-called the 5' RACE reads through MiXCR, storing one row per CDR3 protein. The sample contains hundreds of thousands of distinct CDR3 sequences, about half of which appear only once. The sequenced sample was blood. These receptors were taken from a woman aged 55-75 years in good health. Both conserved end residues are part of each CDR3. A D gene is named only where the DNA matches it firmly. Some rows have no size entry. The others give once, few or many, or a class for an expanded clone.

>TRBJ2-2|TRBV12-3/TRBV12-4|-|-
CASSLGDSPTGELFF
TGTGCCAGCAGTTTAGGAGACAGTCCTACCGGGGAGCTGTTTTTT
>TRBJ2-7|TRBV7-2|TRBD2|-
CASSFRTSGRQSSYEQYF
TGTGCCAGCAGCTTCAGGACTAGCGGGAGGCAAAGCTCCTACGAGCAGTACTTC
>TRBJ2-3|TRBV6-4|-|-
CATSSGYTQYF
TGTGCCACCTCATCGGGGTATACGCAGTATTTT
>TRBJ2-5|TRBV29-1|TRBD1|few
CSGNRGEETQYF
TGCAGTGGGAACAGGGGTGAAGAGACCCAGTACTTC
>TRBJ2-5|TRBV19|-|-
CASSSQKQETQYF
TGTGCCAGTAGTAGTCAGAAGCAAGAGACCCAGTACTTC
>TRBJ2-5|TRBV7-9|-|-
CASSQYQWETQYF
TGTGCCAGCAGTCAATACCAGTGGGAGACCCAGTACTTC
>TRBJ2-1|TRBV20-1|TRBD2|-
CSARGWGLALDNEQFF
TGCAGTGCTAGAGGGTGGGGACTAGCCTTGGACAATGAGCAGTTCTTC
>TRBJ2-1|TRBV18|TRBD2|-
CASSPGLNNEQFF
TGTGCCAGCTCACCGGGACTAAACAATGAGCAGTTCTTC
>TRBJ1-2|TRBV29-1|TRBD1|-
CSAPGGGDGYGYTF
TGCAGCGCCCCGGGAGGGGGCGATGGCTATGGCTACACCTTC
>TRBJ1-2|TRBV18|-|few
CASSPLDSVVYGYTF
TGTGCCAGCTCACCACTTGACAGTGTCGTCTATGGCTACACCTTC
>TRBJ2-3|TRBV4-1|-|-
CASSLPGGDVDTQYF
TGCGCCAGCAGCCTACCCGGGGGAGATGTGGATACGCAGTATTTT
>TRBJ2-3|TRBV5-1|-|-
CASSHLSGIADTQYF
TGCGCCAGCAGCCACCTCAGCGGAATTGCAGATACGCAGTATTTT
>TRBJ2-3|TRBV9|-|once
CASSVAERVRATQYF
TGTGCCAGCAGCGTAGCGGAGCGGGTACGAGCTACGCAGTATTTT
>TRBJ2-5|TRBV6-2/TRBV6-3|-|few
CASSPRDSPQYF
TGTGCCAGCAGTCCCCGGGATTCTCCTCAGTACTTC
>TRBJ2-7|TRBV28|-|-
CASSSLQGSIYEQYF
TGTGCCAGCAGTTCCCTCCAGGGCTCTATCTACGAGCAGTACTTC
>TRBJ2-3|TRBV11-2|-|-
CASSLGGDPTDTLYF
TGTGCCAGCAGTTTGGGCGGGGACCCCACAGATACGCTGTATTTT
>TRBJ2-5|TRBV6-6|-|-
CASTSRGQETQYF
TGTGCCAGCACGTCAAGGGGGCAAGAGACCCAGTACTTC
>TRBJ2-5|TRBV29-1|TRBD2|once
CSALAGGWKETQYF
TGCAGCGCTCTAGCGGGAGGGTGGAAAGAGACCCAGTACTTC
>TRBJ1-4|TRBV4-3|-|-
CASSQDRAAITTNEKLFF
TGCGCCAGCAGCCAAGATCGAGCGGCGATTACAACTAATGAAAAACTGTTTTTT
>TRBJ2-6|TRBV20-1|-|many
CSASLTVTGANVLTF
TGCAGTGCTAGTCTGACAGTGACTGGGGCCAACGTCCTGACTTTC
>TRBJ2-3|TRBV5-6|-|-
CASSLEGGSTDTQYF
TGTGCCAGCAGCTTGGAAGGCGGGAGCACAGATACGCAGTATTTT
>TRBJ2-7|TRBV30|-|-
CAWSEFRYEQYF
TGTGCCTGGAGTGAATTCCGCTACGAGCAGTACTTC